A selection of T cell receptor beta chains follows, all from one sample in a study of post-analysis software for immune sequencing data. A single record per CDR3 protein comes from TCRdb applying MiXCR to the PCR reads. The table includes about 770,000 distinct CDR3 sequences, about 43% detected once. What was sequenced was blood. These receptors all stem from a girl under 18 with multiple sclerosis. Both conserved end residues are part of each CDR3. Fields, in order: J gene, clone size, V gene, D gene, CDR3 DNA, CDR3 protein. The D gene is left open where the match is weak. Part of the rows lack a size; the others show once, few, many or a class for expanded clones.

TRBJ1-2 . TRBV11-2 . TGTGCCAGCAGCTTAGGCGGGGGGACGGAATTCAACTATGGCTACACCTTC CASSLGGGTEFNYGYTF
TRBJ2-1 . TRBV7-3 TRBD2 TGTGCCAGCAGCTTACGGGGGGGCCGTTTACACAATGAGCAGTTCTTC CASSLRGGRLHNEQFF
TRBJ2-3 . TRBV25-1 TRBD2 TGTGCCAGCAGTGAAATAGGAATGGCCCTAGCGGGAGAGGCGCAGTATTTT CASSEIGMALAGEAQYF
TRBJ1-6 . TRBV5-1 TRBD1 TGCGCCAGCAGCTCCGGGACAGCTTCACCCCTCCACTTT CASSSGTASPLHF
TRBJ2-7 . TRBV6-2/TRBV6-3 . TGTGCCAGCAGTTACTCGAGCCGCGGTCAAAAGTACGAGCAGTACTTC CASSYSSRGQKYEQYF
TRBJ2-3 once TRBV12-3/TRBV12-4 TRBD2 TGTGCCAGCAGTTTAGCCGACCTAGCGGGAGGGGATACGGAGTATTTT CASSLADLAGGDTEYF
TRBJ2-7 few TRBV24-1 . TGTGCCACCAGTGATTCGGGGGACTTCTCCTACGAGCAGTACTTC CATSDSGDFSYEQYF
TRBJ2-1 . TRBV9 . TGTGCCAGCAGCGTAGAACTTGACTCCTACAATGAGCAGTTCTTC CASSVELDSYNEQFF
TRBJ1-2 . TRBV10-3 . TGTGCCATCAGTGAGTCTAAACAGGATGGGTACACCTTC CAISESKQDGYTF
TRBJ2-3 . TRBV6-5 TRBD2 TGTGCCAGCAGTTACTCGGCGGGAGAGGGAACAGATACGCAGTATTTT CASSYSAGEGTDTQYF
TRBJ2-7 . TRBV15 TRBD2 TGTGCCACCAGCAGAAAGCGGGAGTCCCACGAGCAGTACTTC CATSRKRESHEQYF
TRBJ1-2 few TRBV10-3 TRBD1 TGTGCCATCAGACCCGGGACAGACTATGGCTACACCTTC CAIRPGTDYGYTF
TRBJ2-7 few TRBV7-2 TRBD2 TGTGCCAGCAGCTTAGCCCCTAGCGGCCCCTACGAGCAGTACTTC CASSLAPSGPYEQYF
TRBJ2-1 . TRBV20-1 . TGCAGTGCTAGAGGTGGGGCCTATGAGCAGTTCTTC CSARGGAYEQFF
TRBJ2-5 few TRBV5-5 . TGTGCCAGCAGCTGGGCCCCCTACCAAGAGACCCAGTACTTC CASSWAPYQETQYF
TRBJ1-2 . TRBV6-5 . TGTGCCAGCAGTTATCCCTCCATTGGACGGGCCCTCGGGGGCTACACCTTC CASSYPSIGRALGGYTF
TRBJ1-2 . TRBV29-1 TRBD1 TGCAGCGGCTATAGCGGGACAGGGGTCGGCTACACCTTC CSGYSGTGVGYTF
TRBJ2-7 . TRBV20-1 . TGCAGTGCTAGAGATGGTCGGGGGAGCTCCTACGAGCAGTACTTC CSARDGRGSSYEQYF
TRBJ2-5 few TRBV12-3/TRBV12-4 TRBD2 TGTGCCAGCAGTTTGGACTGGACTAGCGGGAGGGTAGGCGAGACCCAGTACTTC CASSLDWTSGRVGETQYF
TRBJ2-3 few TRBV18 . TGTGCCAGCTCACCAGAGGGAGATACGCAGTATTTT CASSPEGDTQYF
TRBJ2-5 once TRBV12-3/TRBV12-4 . TGTGCCAGCAGTTTAGCGCTGACAGTCTCCCAAGAGACCCAGTACTTC CASSLALTVSQETQYF
TRBJ2-5 few TRBV20-1 . TGCAGTGCTAGAGACGCCTCAGCGCTCCAAGAGACCCAGTACTTC CSARDASALQETQYF
TRBJ1-2 . TRBV7-9 . TGTGCCAGCAGCTTCCAGGTGGAGGGCCCAACGGGATCATATAGCTACACCTTC CASSFQVEGPTGSYSYTF
TRBJ2-2 . TRBV4-3 . TGCGCCAGCAGCCAAGGCAGTATAAACACCGGGGAGCTGTTTTTT CASSQGSINTGELFF
TRBJ2-1 . TRBV6-2/TRBV6-3 . TGTGCCAGTCTAAGGAGGGGACAGCCCGGGTACAATGAGCAGTTCTTC CASLRRGQPGYNEQFF
TRBJ2-3 few TRBV7-6 . TGTGCCAGCAGCATCGACCGAGGAGATACGCAGTATTTT CASSIDRGDTQYF
TRBJ2-1 . TRBV28 . TGTGCCAGCAGTTTTCTAGGCCCCGATGAGCAGTTCTTC CASSFLGPDEQFF
TRBJ2-7 few TRBV2 . TGTGCCAGCAGTGAAGAGGGGAAGACCGAGCAGTACTTC CASSEEGKTEQYF
TRBJ2-5 few TRBV25-1 TRBD1 TGTGCCAGCAGTGAGGCAGGGGGCCTTCAAGAGACCCAGTACTTC CASSEAGGLQETQYF
TRBJ2-3 . TRBV12-3/TRBV12-4 TRBD1 TGTGCCAGCAGTTTGACCCGACCGGGACAGAATCAGGGTACGCAGTATTTT CASSLTRPGQNQGTQYF
TRBJ1-6 few TRBV5-1 TRBD1 TGCGCCAGCAGCTCCCTGGACAGGGGGGATTCACCCCTCCACTTT CASSSLDRGDSPLHF
TRBJ2-1 few TRBV6-5 TRBD2 TGTGCCAGCAGTTACTCGGGACTAGCGGGAGACCAACACTACAATGAGCAGTTCTTC CASSYSGLAGDQHYNEQFF
TRBJ2-1 few TRBV7-9 . TGTGCCAGCAGCCCCCCCACGGGGAAAGAGCAGTTCTTC CASSPPTGKEQFF
TRBJ2-7 once TRBV7-2 TRBD1 TGTGCCAGCAGAGAACAGGGGGGTCTGTACGAGCAGTACTTC CASREQGGLYEQYF
TRBJ2-3 . TRBV4-3 . TGCGCCAGCAGCCAAGAGCAGGGGGGTTACACAGATACGCAGTATTTT CASSQEQGGYTDTQYF
TRBJ1-2 . TRBV6-5 TRBD1 TGTGCCAGCAGCCGCGGGACAGGCCTTTATGGCTACACCTTC CASSRGTGLYGYTF
TRBJ2-1 few TRBV4-3 TRBD2 TGCGCCAGCAGCCAGGAGGGACTAGCGGATTACAATGAGCAGTTCTTC CASSQEGLADYNEQFF
TRBJ2-7 . TRBV11-2 TRBD2 TGTGCCAGCAGCCCTGCGAGCGGGAGCGCCCACGAGCAGTACTTC CASSPASGSAHEQYF
TRBJ2-3 few TRBV29-1 TRBD2 TGCAGCGTTCGCCGGGAGGGCACAGATACGCAGTATTTT CSVRREGTDTQYF
TRBJ2-1 . TRBV5-5 TRBD2 TGTGCCAGCAGCCCTGGGACTAGCGGGAGGGGCAATGAGCAGTTCTTC CASSPGTSGRGNEQFF
TRBJ1-2 few TRBV4-2 . TGTGCCAGCAGCCAAGATCTGCGGGCAGATATCTATGGCTACACCTTC CASSQDLRADIYGYTF
TRBJ1-1 . TRBV20-1 . TGCAGTGCTAAACCCAGGGCCGGCTTGAACACTGAAGCTTTCTTT CSAKPRAGLNTEAFF
TRBJ2-7 few TRBV10-3 TRBD1 TGTGCCACTACAGGGGGAACCTACGAGCAGTACTTC CATTGGTYEQYF
TRBJ2-3 . TRBV4-2 TRBD2 TGTGCCAGCAGCCCTGGACTAGCGGGAGGCCCTAGCACAGATACGCAGTATTTT CASSPGLAGGPSTDTQYF
TRBJ1-1 . TRBV15 . TGTGCCACCAGCAGAGCTAGTTATCTGAACACTGAAGCTTTCTTT CATSRASYLNTEAFF